A single sample gave rise to the 26 T cell receptor beta chains below, sequenced in a study of T cell repertoires in cytomegalovirus infection. TCRdb ran MiXCR on the reads and lists one entry per CDR3 protein. Among around 570,000 distinct CDR3 sequences, approximately 40% were seen once, and the ten largest hold around 48%. Antigen specificity for these receptors is unknown. The sequenced sample was cultured PBMCs, obtained from culture after CMV antigen stimulation. The receptors shown here come from a human donor in good health (CMV status not recorded). Some clones in this sample may be carry-over from other donors' samples.

The chain links TRBV12-3 or TRBV12-4 to TRBJ1-5; D is unclear. This CDR3 spans 18 amino acids. V lost 3 bases and J 0 bases, leaving 18 bases between the germline ends. CDR3 sequence reads: CASSLISLGSYSNQPQHF. The CDR3 region has the DNA TGTGCCAGCAGTTTGATAAGCCTGGGATCTTATAGCAATCAGCCCCAGCATTTT.

The genes are TRBV12-3 or TRBV12-4 and TRBJ2-1; D is tentatively TRBD1 or TRBD2 (5 bases each). The V gene lost 5 bases and the J gene lost 8 bases, with 16 bases spanning the gap. CDR3 length: 14 amino acids. In nucleotides, the CDR3 is TGTGCCAGCAGTAAGATGGGGGTCGGCGATGAGCAGTTCTTC. Protein sequence: CASSKMGVGDEQFF.

This clonotype has only a few counts. V is TRBV27 and J is TRBJ1-6; no firm D call. Germline CDR1 reads MNHEY; CDR2 reads SMNVEV (reference sequence). V lost 5 bases, J lost 3 bases, and 17 bases lay in between. This CDR3 has 17 amino acids. The chain's CDR3 is CASSPKTGSLYNSPLHF. The CDR3 DNA sequence: TGTGCCAGCAGTCCAAAAACTGGCAGCCTCTATAATTCACCCCTCCACTTT.

J is TRBJ2-7 and V is TRBV7-2; maybe TRBD2 (5 bases). The CDR3 is 14 amino acids. The germline V and J ends were trimmed by 2 bases and 1 base, with 9 bases remaining between them. The germline V gene encodes CDR1 SGHTA and CDR2 FQGNSA. CDR3 in amino acids: CASSLLTGSYEQYF. Written as DNA, the CDR3 is TGTGCCAGCAGCTTATTGACGGGATCCTACGAGCAGTACTTC.

This clonotype was seen more than once but under ten times. The gene calls are TRBV7-2 and TRBJ2-7, with 14 nucleotides matching TRBD2. Per the germline V gene, CDR1 is SGHTA and CDR2 is FQGNSA. The CDR3 has 19 residues. With V trimmed by 1 base and J by 2 bases, 10 bases remained unmatched. DNA for the CDR3: TGTGCCAGCAGCTTAGTCGGACTAGCGGGAGGCTCCTCCACCTACGAGCAGTACTTC. Translation gives CASSLVGLAGGSSTYEQYF.

This clonotype was recorded a few times. V is TRBV7-2 and J is TRBJ2-3; D is perhaps TRBD2 (6 bases). Germline V gene sequence: CDR1 SGHTA, CDR2 FQGNSA. The CDR3 sequence is 15 residues long. The V and J ends lost 6 bases and 1 base respectively, with 14 bases between them. The CDR3 DNA is TGTGCCAGCAGAAGGGGAGGCGTCCGCACAGATACGCAGTATTTT. Encoded protein: CASRRGGVRTDTQYF.

This clonotype came up a few times. The chain couples TRBV12-3 or TRBV12-4 to TRBJ2-3, with 10 bases fitting TRBD2. The CDR3 runs 15 residues. Trimming at V came to 6 bases and at J to 8 bases, leaving 11 bases not matched to a gene. This chain's CDR3 is CASRDSSGGGATQYF. The CDR3 region has the DNA TGTGCCAGCAGGGACTCTAGCGGGGGCGGGGCTACGCAGTATTTT.

The CDR3 region is CASTPRSGTGENTQYF. The DNA for the CDR3 is TGTGCCAGCACCCCCCGTTCCGGGACAGGGGAAAATACGCAGTATTTT. The chain links TRBV28 to TRBJ2-3, with 10 bases matching TRBD1. V shed 7 bases and J 7 bases; nucleotides not matched to a gene: 14. The germline CDR1 and CDR2 sequences are MDHEN and SYDVKM. The CDR3 totals 16 residues.

The sample holds a few counts of this clonotype. This chain links TRBV7-2 with TRBJ2-6; 8 bases are shared with TRBD1. This CDR3 region has 18 residues. The V segment lost 1 base and the J segment 4 bases; nucleotides outside the gene matches: 9. Per the germline V gene, CDR1 is SGHTA and CDR2 is FQGNSA. CDR3 sequence (DNA): TGTGCCAGCAGCTTAGTTCAGGGGGCGGTCCCCGGGGCCAACGTCCTGACTTTC. Amino acid sequence: CASSLVQGAVPGANVLTF.

This clonotype was observed a handful of times. J is TRBJ2-7 and V is TRBV7-2, with D possibly TRBD1 on 5 matching bases. The V gene lost 5 bases and the J gene lost 4 bases, with 21 bases spanning the gap. The CDR3 length is 16 residues. From germline, CDR1 is SGHTA and CDR2 FQGNSA. The DNA for the CDR3 is TGTGCCAGCAGCCCGGCCTTCGGGCAGGGATTATACGAGCAGTACTTC. It translates to CASSPAFGQGLYEQYF.

This sequence joins TRBV7-2 and TRBJ1-1; D uncertain. The germline V gene encodes CDR1 SGHTA and CDR2 FQGNSA. V lost 1 base to trimming and J lost 1 base, with 7 bases between them. The CDR3 consists of 14 residues. The CDR3 nucleotides are TGTGCCAGCAGCTTAGACAGCGAGAACACTGAAGCTTTCTTT. This sequence encodes CASSLDSENTEAFF.

The V call is TRBV7-4, the J call TRBJ2-1; 9 nucleotides align to TRBD2. CDR1 and CDR2 (germline): SGHVT, SQSDAQ. The CDR3 sequence is 12 residues long. The ends lost 5 bases at V and 10 bases at J; junction bases unmatched: 3. In DNA form, the CDR3 reads TGTGCCAGCAGCCTAGGACTAGCGGAGCAGTTCTTC. Its protein product is CASSLGLAEQFF. The variable domain in full, with the rest retrieved from reference TRBV7-4 and TRBJ2-1, is GAGVSQSPRYKVAKRGRDVALRCDSISGHVTLYWYRQTLGQGSEVLTYSQSDAQRDKSGRPSGRFSAERPERSVSTLKIQRTEQGDSAVYLCASSLGLAEQFFGPGTRLTVL.

The chain uses TRBV2 and TRBJ2-2; 7 bases are shared with TRBD1. Germline CDR1 and CDR2: SNHLY and FYNNEI. This CDR3 contains 15 residues. Trimming cost V 6 bases and J 7 bases; bases outside gene matches: 11. CDR3 loop: CASSQRLQGNGELFF. The CDR3 nucleotides read TGTGCCAGCAGCCAACGCTTACAGGGGAACGGGGAGCTGTTTTTT.

The chain recombines TRBV12-3 or TRBV12-4 with TRBJ2-5; 7 nucleotides match TRBD1. Trimming removed 6 bases from V and 4 bases from J; junction bases left unmatched: 2. The CDR3 is 12 amino acids. CDR3 in DNA: TGTGCCAGCAGGGGGACAGTAGAGACCCAGTACTTC. Its translation: CASRGTVETQYF.

The J gene is TRBJ2-7, the V gene TRBV7-2, with D possibly TRBD1 on 5 matching bases. The CDR3 covers 13 residues. V lost 5 bases to trimming and J lost 6 bases, with 14 bases between them. From germline, CDR1 is SGHTA and CDR2 FQGNSA. The CDR3: CASSRVGAREQYF. As DNA, the CDR3 is TGTGCCAGCAGCCGGGTAGGGGCTCGCGAGCAGTACTTC.

This clonotype was seen only a few times. The chain uses TRBV7-2 and TRBJ2-5; TRBD2 agrees at 7 bases. This CDR3 spans 18 amino acids. The J segment lost 3 bases and the V segment lost 2 bases, leaving 15 bases of the junction unmatched. The germline CDR1 and CDR2 sequences are SGHTA and FQGNSA. This CDR3 is CASSLRGEGSLLEETQYF. CDR3 sequence (DNA): TGTGCCAGCAGCTTACGCGGGGAGGGTTCGTTGTTGGAAGAGACCCAGTACTTC.

CDR3 protein: CASSQEGDTQYF. CDR3 coding DNA: TGCGCCAGCAGCCAAGAGGGGGATACGCAGTATTTT. This chain joins TRBV4-1 and TRBJ2-3, with D hard to call. CDR1 and CDR2 (germline): MGHRA, YSYEKL. The CDR3 runs 12 residues. V gave up 0 bases and J gave up 6 bases, with 4 bases separating them.

The rearrangement links TRBV7-2 to TRBJ2-3; no reliable D call. The germline gives CDR1 SGHTA, CDR2 FQGNSA. The length of the CDR3 is 13 residues. Deletions cut 5 bases from V and 6 bases from J, with 12 bases between. In DNA, the CDR3 is TGTGCCAGCAGCCGGGCCTTCGGGGATACGCAGTATTTT. This codes for CASSRAFGDTQYF.

This clonotype occurred a few times. V usage is TRBV11-2 and J usage is TRBJ2-2; 9 bases align to TRBD2. Germline V gives CDR1 SGHAT, CDR2 FQNNGV. This CDR3 has 17 residues. The V segment lost 5 bases and the J segment 5 bases; nucleotides outside the gene matches: 12. The CDR3 region has the DNA TGTGCCAGCAGCCCCCGCTTGCGGGAGGGCCGAACCGGGGAGCTGTTTTTT. Amino acid sequence: CASSPRLREGRTGELFF.

DNA for the CDR3: TGCAGCGTCAACAAGGGGGGCACTGAAGCTTTCTTT. It translates to CSVNKGGTEAFF. J is TRBJ1-1 and V is TRBV29-1; weak D call: TRBD1 (6 bases). Looked up from germline, CDR1 is SQVTM and CDR2 is ANQGSEA. This CDR3 spans 12 amino acids. Trimming took 6 bases from V and 4 from J, leaving 12 bases between them. Filled out from reference TRBV29-1 and TRBJ1-1, the complete variable domain reads SAVISQKPSRDICQRGTSLTIQCQVDSQVTMMFWYRQQPGQSLTLIATANQGSEATYESGFVIDKFPISRPNLTFSTLTVSNMSPEDSSIYLCSVNKGGTEAFFGQGTRLTVV.

The V call is TRBV10-2, the J call TRBJ1-5, with 9 bases that match TRBD1. Losses at the gene ends were 2 bases for V and 5 bases for J; bases not matched to a gene: 7. CDR1 is WSHSY, CDR2 SAAADI, per germline. This CDR3 is built from 16 residues. CDR3 region: CASSERSGTGHQPQHF. The CDR3 region has the DNA TGCGCCAGCAGTGAGCGTAGCGGGACAGGGCATCAGCCCCAGCATTTT.

Comment on this clonotype: A much larger clone lies one base from this, so it may be a read error. This chain joins TRBV5-5 and TRBJ2-7; 9 bases map to TRBD1. Germline trimming cut 3 bases from V and 2 bases from J; bases unmatched to any gene: 6. The germline CDR1 and CDR2 sequences are SGHKS and YYEKEE (reference sequence). CDR3 length: 15 amino acids. DNA for the CDR3: TGTGCCAGCAGCTCAGTAGGGACAGGGACCTACGAGCAGTACTTC. Translating gives CASSSVGTGTYEQYF.

The V call is TRBV7-6, the J call TRBJ2-1, with 12 bases that match TRBD2. CDR1 is SGHVS and CDR2 is FNYEAQ in the germline V gene. CDR3 length: 13 residues. Germline trimming cut 5 bases from V and 11 bases from J; bases unmatched to any gene: 4. CDR3 loop: CASSLGTSGQQFF. Here the CDR3 DNA reads TGTGCCAGCAGCCTAGGGACTAGCGGGCAGCAGTTCTTC.

CDR3 in DNA: TGTGCCAGCAGCTTGGGGGAGACCTATGGCTACACCTTC. Translated: CASSLGETYGYTF. The gene calls are TRBV7-6 and TRBJ1-2, with a weak D call TRBD1 (5 bases). Germline CDR1 SGHVS, CDR2 FNYEAQ. This CDR3 has 13 residues. V was pared by 3 bases and J by 4 bases, with 9 bases between.

The rearrangement uses TRBV7-2 and TRBJ2-1; TRBD2 might be the D (5 bases). Germline V CDR1 and CDR2: SGHTA, FQGNSA. Trimming left V 3 bases short and J 9 bases short, with 9 bases between. This CDR3 is 12 amino acids long. Written as DNA, the CDR3 is TGTGCCAGCAGCTTTAGCCGGGGTGAGCAGTTCTTC. It yields the protein CASSFSRGEQFF.

V gene TRBV7-2 combines with J gene TRBJ2-7; TRBD1 matches at 7 bases. The CDR3 runs 14 residues. The V and J ends lost 4 bases and 5 bases, in that order; junction bases with no gene match: 8. Germline assignment: CDR1 SGHTA and CDR2 FQGNSA. The CDR3 DNA is TGTGCCAGCAGCTCGTACCCCAGGGGGAACGAGCAGTACTTC. This codes for CASSSYPRGNEQYF.